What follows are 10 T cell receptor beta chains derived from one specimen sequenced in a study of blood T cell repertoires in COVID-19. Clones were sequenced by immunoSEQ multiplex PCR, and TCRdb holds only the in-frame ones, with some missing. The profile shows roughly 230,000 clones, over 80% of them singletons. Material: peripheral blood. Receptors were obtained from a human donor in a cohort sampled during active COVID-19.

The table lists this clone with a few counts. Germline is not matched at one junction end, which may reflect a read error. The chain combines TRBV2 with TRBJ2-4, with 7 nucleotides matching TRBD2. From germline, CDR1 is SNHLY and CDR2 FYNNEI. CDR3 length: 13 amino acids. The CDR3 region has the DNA TGTGCCAGCAGTTTAGGTCAGCGGGACCCAAGGCACTTC. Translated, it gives CASSLGQRDPRHF.

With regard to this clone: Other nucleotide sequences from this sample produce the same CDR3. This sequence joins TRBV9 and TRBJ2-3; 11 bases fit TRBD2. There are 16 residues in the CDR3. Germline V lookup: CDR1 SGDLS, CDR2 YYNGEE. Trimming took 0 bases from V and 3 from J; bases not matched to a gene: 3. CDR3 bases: TGTGCCAGCAGCGTAGCGGCTAGCGGGAGGACAGATACGCAGTATTTT. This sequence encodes CASSVAASGRTDTQYF.

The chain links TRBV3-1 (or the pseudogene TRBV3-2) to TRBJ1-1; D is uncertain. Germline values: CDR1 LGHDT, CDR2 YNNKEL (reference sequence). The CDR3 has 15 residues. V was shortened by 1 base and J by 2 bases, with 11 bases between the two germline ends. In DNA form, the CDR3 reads TGTGCCAGCAGCCAAGCGTCCGGAGGAAACACTGAAGCTTTCTTT. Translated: CASSQASGGNTEAFF.

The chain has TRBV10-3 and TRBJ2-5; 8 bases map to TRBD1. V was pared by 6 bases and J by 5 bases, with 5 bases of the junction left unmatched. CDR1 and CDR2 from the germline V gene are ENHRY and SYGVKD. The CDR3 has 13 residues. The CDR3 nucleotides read TGTGCCATCAGCGGACAGGGTGGGGAGACCCAGTACTTC. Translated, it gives CAISGQGGETQYF.

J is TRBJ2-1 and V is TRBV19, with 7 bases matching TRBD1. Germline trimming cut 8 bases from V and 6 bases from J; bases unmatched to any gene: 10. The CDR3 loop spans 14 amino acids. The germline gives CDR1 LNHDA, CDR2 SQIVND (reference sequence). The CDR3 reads CASSDRTGGNEQFF. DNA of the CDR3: TGTGCCAGTTCCGATCGGACAGGCGGCAATGAGCAGTTCTTC.

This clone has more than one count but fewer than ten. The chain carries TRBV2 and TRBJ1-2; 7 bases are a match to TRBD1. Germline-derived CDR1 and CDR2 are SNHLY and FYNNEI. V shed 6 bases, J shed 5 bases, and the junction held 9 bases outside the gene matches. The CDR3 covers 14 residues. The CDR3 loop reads CASSANRGGYGYTF. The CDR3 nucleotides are TGTGCCAGCAGCGCCAACAGGGGTGGTTATGGCTACACCTTC. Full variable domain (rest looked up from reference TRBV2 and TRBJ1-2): EPEVTQTPSHQVTQMGQEVILRCVPISNHLYFYWYRQILGQKVEFLVSFYNNEISEKSEIFDDQFSVERPDGSNFTLKIRSTKLEDSAMYFCASSANRGGYGYTFGSGTRLTVV.

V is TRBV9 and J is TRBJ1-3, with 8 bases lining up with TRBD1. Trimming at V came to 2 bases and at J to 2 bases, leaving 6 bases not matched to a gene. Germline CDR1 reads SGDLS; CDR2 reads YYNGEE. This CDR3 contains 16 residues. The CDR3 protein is CASSVTGTGAGNTIYF. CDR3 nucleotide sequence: TGTGCCAGCAGCGTCACCGGGACAGGAGCTGGAAACACCATATATTTT.

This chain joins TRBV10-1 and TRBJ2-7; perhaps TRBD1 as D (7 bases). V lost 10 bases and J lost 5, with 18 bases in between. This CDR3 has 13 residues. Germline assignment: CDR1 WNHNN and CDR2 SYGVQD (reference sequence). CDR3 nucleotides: TGCGCCACCCAGGGGGGTCTAGGTGACGAGCAGTACTTC. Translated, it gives CATQGGLGDEQYF.

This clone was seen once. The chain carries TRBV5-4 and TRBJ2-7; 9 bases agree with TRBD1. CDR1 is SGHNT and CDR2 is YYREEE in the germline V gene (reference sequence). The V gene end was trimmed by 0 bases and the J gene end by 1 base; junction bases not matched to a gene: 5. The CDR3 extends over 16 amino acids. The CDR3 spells CASSLAPGQGSYEQYF. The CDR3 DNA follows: TGTGCCAGCAGCTTGGCCCCGGGACAGGGTTCCTACGAGCAGTACTTC.

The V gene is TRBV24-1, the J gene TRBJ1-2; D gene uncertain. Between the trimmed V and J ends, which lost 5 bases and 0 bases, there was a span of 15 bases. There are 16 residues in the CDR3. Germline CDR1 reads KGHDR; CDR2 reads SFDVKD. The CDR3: CATSATQYEANYGYTF. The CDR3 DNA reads TGTGCCACCAGTGCTACCCAATACGAAGCTAACTATGGCTACACCTTC.